The clone carrying this TCR beta chain has just one count. These data belong to a study of blood T cell repertoires in COVID-19. Background on the study: From the United States, Italy and Spain came samples of acute and convalescent COVID-19.

The table came from immunoSEQ multiplex PCR; TCRdb's copy has only in-frame clones and leaves some out. The sample lists some 57,000 clones; 85% to 90% were seen once. Sequencing used peripheral blood. This receptor was identified in a man in his 60s with active COVID-19.

The CDR3 DNA follows: TGTGCCAGCAGCGAGACGGGACAGCTCGATCAGCCCCAGCATTTT. Amino acids: CASSETGQLDQPQHF. The chain recombines TRBV9 with TRBJ1-5; 7 bases are shared with TRBD1. The length of the CDR3 is 15 residues. Germline V gives CDR1 SGDLS, CDR2 YYNGEE. V lost 3 bases to trimming and J lost 5 bases; unmatched junction nucleotides: 8.